The sequence of this T cell receptor (beta chain) was determined in a study of CDR3 diversity in severe acne. With respect to this clonotype: One junction end does not reproduce the germline sequence, and a read error may be involved.

TCRdb recomputed calls from the PCR reads with MiXCR, one row per CDR3 protein. The sample has tens of thousands of distinct CDR3 sequences, around 49% seen once; the top ten hold approximately 14%. There are 15 residues in the CDR3. CDR1 and CDR2 (germline): SGHVS, FQNEAQ. The specimen sequenced was blood. The chain combines TRBV7-8 with TRBJ2-1; 9 bases map to TRBD2. The origin of this receptor is a male donor in good health, without acne. The CDR3 reads CASRRREGRYNEQLF. The DNA of the CDR3 is TGTGCCAGTCGCAGGCGGGAGGGCAGGTACAATGAGCAGCTCTTC.